A single sample is the source of the 15 T cell receptor beta chains below, sequenced in a study of early T cells in non-severe SARS-CoV-2 infection. TCRdb ran MiXCR on the 5' RACE reads and lists one entry per CDR3 protein. The data hold 34,000 or so distinct CDR3 sequences, with over 8.5% observed a single time. Material for sequencing was whole blood. Source of these receptors: an adult who was a healthcare worker with PCR-confirmed SARS-CoV-2 infection or an uninfected control (not recorded which).

There are a few counts of this clonotype. The V gene is TRBV12-3 or TRBV12-4, the J gene TRBJ1-5; D remains ambiguous. V lost 3 bases, J lost 0 bases, and 9 bases lay in between. The CDR3 totals 15 residues. The CDR3 nucleotides are TGTGCCAGCAGTTTTCAGGAAAATAGCAATCAGCCCCAGCATTTT. Protein: CASSFQENSNQPQHF.

The chain couples TRBV9 to TRBJ2-5, with 12 bases that match TRBD2. The CDR3 is 15 residues long. Germline CDR1 and CDR2: SGDLS and YYNGEE. Trimming took 4 bases from V and 5 from J; bases not matched to a gene: 6. The CDR3 bases are TGTGCCAGCAGCTCACGGACTAGCGGGGTTGAGACCCAGTACTTC. It codes for CASSSRTSGVETQYF.

The chain recombines TRBV20-1 with TRBJ2-5; D is uncertain. CDR1 is DFQATT, CDR2 SNEGSKA, per germline (reference sequence). Trimming pared 7 bases from V and 5 bases from J, leaving 14 bases between. This CDR3 is built from 12 residues. The CDR3 region has the DNA TGCAGTGTGGCCAAGAAGGCGGAGACCCAGTACTTC. Its protein is CSVAKKAETQYF.

This clonotype occurred many times. This chain connects TRBV14 to TRBJ2-3; 9 bases are a match to TRBD1. CDR1 and CDR2 from the germline V gene are SGHDN and FVKESK. Trimming cost V 2 bases and J 2 bases; bases outside gene matches: 5. This CDR3 region has 16 residues. This chain's CDR3 is CASSQKTGGYTDTQYF. CDR3 coding DNA: TGTGCCAGCAGCCAAAAAACAGGGGGCTACACAGATACGCAGTATTTT.

This clonotype was detected many times. The genes are TRBV7-2 and TRBJ1-4; D is unclear. This CDR3 has 14 amino acids. Germline V gene sequence: CDR1 SGHTA, CDR2 FQGNSA. V was trimmed by 7 bases and J by 0 bases, leaving 9 bases between them. As DNA, the CDR3 is TGTGCCAGCACCCCCTCAGCAACTAATGAAAAACTGTTTTTT. This translates into CASTPSATNEKLFF.

This clonotype is termed medium-sized (0.01 to 0.1%). The chain is built from TRBV3-1 and TRBJ1-5; D not certain. The germline V gene has CDR1 LGHDT and CDR2 YNNKEL (reference sequence). The CDR3 is 14 residues long. The V gene lost 2 bases and the J gene lost 4 bases, with 9 bases spanning the gap. The DNA for the CDR3 is TGTGCCAGCAGCCAAAAAGGCTGGAATCAGCCCCAGCATTTT. This translates into CASSQKGWNQPQHF. The full variable domain, in which reference TRBV3-1 and TRBJ1-5 provide the parts outside the CDR3, is DTAVSQTPKYLVTQMGNDKSIKCEQNLGHDTMYWYKQDSKKFLKIMFSYNNKELIINETVPNRFSPKSPDKAHLNLHINSLELGDSAVYFCASSQKGWNQPQHFGDGTRLSIL.

This clonotype was seen ten or more times. V gene TRBV29-1 combines with J gene TRBJ1-1; D gene unclear. Germline V CDR1 and CDR2: SQVTM, ANQGSEA. The CDR3 runs 10 residues. V shed 8 bases and J shed 6 bases, with 10 bases lying between them. CDR3 bases: TGCAGCACCTATTACGCTGAAGCTTTCTTT. It codes for CSTYYAEAFF.

The table lists this clonotype with many counts. The chain joins TRBV10-3 to TRBJ2-2, with D perhaps matching TRBD1 or TRBD2 (6 bases each). The CDR3 is 15 amino acids. V lost 4 bases and J 3 bases, leaving 12 bases between the germline ends. Germline CDR1 and CDR2: ENHRY and SYGVKD. The CDR3 is CAISAGAVDTGELFF. CDR3 bases: TGTGCCATCAGTGCGGGGGCCGTGGACACCGGGGAGCTGTTTTTT.

This clonotype has ten or more counts. CDR3 sequence (DNA): TGTGCCAGCAGCTTCTTTTATCAAGAGACCCAGTACTTC. Protein sequence: CASSFFYQETQYF. This rearrangement joins TRBV7-2 to TRBJ2-5; D gene uncertain. Germline V gene sequence: CDR1 SGHTA, CDR2 FQGNSA. There are 13 residues in the CDR3. Trimming shortened V by 3 bases and J by 2 bases, and 7 bases separated the two germline ends. The whole variable domain, filled in from reference TRBV7-2 and TRBJ2-5, reads GAGVSQSPSNKVTEKGKDVELRCDPISGHTALYWYRQSLGQGLEFLIYFQGNSAPDKSGLPSDRFSAERTGGSVSTLTIQRTQQEDSAVYLCASSFFYQETQYFGPGTRLLVL.

This rearrangement joins TRBV3-1 to TRBJ2-1; possible D gene TRBD2, 6 bases. The ends were cut back, 4 bases at V and 4 bases at J, with 17 bases in the middle. Germline lookup yields CDR1 LGHDT and CDR2 YNNKEL (reference sequence). This CDR3 spans 16 amino acids. The chain's CDR3 is CASSLRGFPLYNEQFF. CDR3 in DNA: TGTGCCAGCAGCCTTCGGGGGTTTCCTCTTTACAATGAGCAGTTCTTC.

This clonotype was counted at least ten times. The chain joins TRBV12-3 or TRBV12-4 to TRBJ2-7, with 7 bases identical to TRBD1. The V segment lost 4 bases and the J segment 4 bases; nucleotides outside the gene matches: 7. CDR3 length: 14 residues. This CDR3 is CASSSVGTEYEQYF. CDR3 sequence (DNA): TGTGCCAGCAGTTCCGTCGGGACAGAGTACGAGCAGTACTTC.

The chain recombines TRBV20-1 with TRBJ1-1, with D unclear. CDR1 DFQATT and CDR2 SNEGSKA come from the germline V gene (reference sequence). The CDR3 consists of 13 residues. Trimming shortened V by 3 bases and J by 1 base, and 9 bases separated the two germline ends. The CDR3 is CSARGISNTEAFF. The CDR3 DNA follows: TGCAGTGCTAGGGGGATATCGAACACTGAAGCTTTCTTT.

This clonotype was found many times. CDR3 protein: CASTWGVREKDTQYF. As DNA, the CDR3 is TGTGCCAGCACCTGGGGGGTAAGGGAAAAAGATACGCAGTATTTT. The V call is TRBV19, the J call TRBJ2-3, with a tentative D call TRBD2 (6 bases). This CDR3 has 15 amino acids. Trimming took 9 bases from V and 5 from J, leaving 21 bases between them. Germline V CDR1 and CDR2: LNHDA, SQIVND (reference sequence).

This clonotype was counted many times. V is TRBV5-1 and J is TRBJ1-5; 9 bases are shared with TRBD1. Germline trimming cut 0 bases from V and 0 bases from J; bases unmatched to any gene: 16. CDR1 SGHRS and CDR2 YFSETQ come from the germline V gene. CDR3 length: 21 residues. The CDR3 is CASSLADSGQGRGYSNQPQHF. In DNA, the CDR3 is TGCGCCAGCAGCTTGGCCGATTCGGGACAGGGAAGGGGATATAGCAATCAGCCCCAGCATTTT.

This clonotype was seen many times. CDR3 sequence: CASSPGGASDTQYF. The CDR3 nucleotides read TGTGCCAGCAGCCCCGGAGGGGCCTCAGATACGCAGTATTTT. J is TRBJ2-3 and V is TRBV7-7; possible D gene TRBD2, 6 bases. This CDR3 contains 14 residues. Germline CDR1 and CDR2: SSHAT and FNYEAQ (reference sequence). V lost 5 bases and J lost 4, with 13 bases in between.